The next 25 T cell receptor beta chains were all read from a single sample in a study of identical twins. TCRdb re-called the 5' RACE reads with MiXCR, one entry per CDR3 protein. This sample has hundreds of thousands of distinct CDR3 sequences, with 5.5% to 7% found just once. The data also belong to a second study, concerning yellow fever vaccine responses in identical twins.

Sequencing was carried out using memory (CD45RO+) T cells sorted from blood. These receptors originate from a woman aged 18-29 years in good health.

At least ten counts were recorded for this clonotype. The chain joins TRBV7-8 to TRBJ2-2; D may be TRBD2 (6 bases). Germline V gene data show CDR1 as SGHVS and CDR2 as FQNEAQ. Trimming removed 0 bases from V and 8 bases from J, with 13 bases in between. This CDR3 is 15 amino acids long. The CDR3 spells CASSLAGSAGGELFF. Here the CDR3 DNA reads TGTGCCAGCAGCTTAGCGGGGTCGGCGGGAGGGGAGCTGTTTTTT.

The genes are TRBV5-1 and TRBJ2-5; 7 positions match TRBD2. Per germline, CDR1 SGHRS and CDR2 YFSETQ. V lost 6 bases to trimming and J lost 4 bases; unmatched junction nucleotides: 21. The length of the CDR3 is 18 residues. The CDR3 DNA follows: TGCGCCAGCACCCCCGGGGAGACTAGCCTTTTTCTTCTAGAGACCCAGTACTTC. Its protein is CASTPGETSLFLLETQYF.

The rearrangement joins TRBV2 to TRBJ1-1; D unresolved. The CDR3 is 14 amino acids. CDR1 and CDR2 (germline): SNHLY, FYNNEI. Trimming took 3 bases from V and 1 from J, leaving 9 bases between them. CDR3 DNA sequence: TGTGCCAGCAGTGAGACCGGCCCGAACACTGAAGCTTTCTTT. The encoded protein is CASSETGPNTEAFF.

At least ten counts were recorded for this clonotype. The genes are TRBV5-1 and TRBJ2-2; D is perhaps TRBD2 (5 bases). This CDR3 is built from 15 residues. V was clipped by 3 bases and J by 2 bases, with 11 bases between them. Germline assignment: CDR1 SGHRS and CDR2 YFSETQ. CDR3 sequence: CASSSQRRNTGELFF. CDR3 DNA: TGCGCCAGCAGCTCACAGCGGAGAAACACCGGGGAGCTGTTTTTT.

There are a few counts of this clonotype. The chain employs TRBV3-1 and TRBJ1-2; D is perhaps TRBD1 (5 bases). Per germline, CDR1 LGHDT and CDR2 YNNKEL (reference sequence). The length of the CDR3 is 14 residues. V lost 3 bases and J lost 5, with 13 bases in between. CDR3: CASSHAGSRYGYTF. The CDR3 DNA reads as TGTGCCAGCAGCCACGCAGGGAGTCGTTATGGCTACACCTTC.

The rearrangement links TRBV20-1 to TRBJ1-1, with 9 bases that match TRBD1. Germline CDR1 reads DFQATT; CDR2 reads SNEGSKA (reference sequence). Trimming removed 5 bases from V and 4 bases from J; junction bases left unmatched: 5. The CDR3 covers 13 residues. CDR3 in amino acids: CSAQGQGITEAFF. For the CDR3, the DNA is TGCAGTGCTCAAGGACAGGGGATCACTGAAGCTTTCTTT.

Only a few counts were recorded for this clonotype. The germline gene is not matched at one end of the junction; a read error may be the cause. CDR3 loop: CASTLGWGMRSDTQYF. The CDR3 nucleotides are TGTGCCAGCACTTTAGGTTGGGGGATGAGGTCAGATACGCAGTATTTT. The chain combines TRBV12-3 or TRBV12-4 with TRBJ2-3, with D perhaps matching TRBD1 or TRBD2 (5 bases each). CDR3 length: 16 residues.

This clonotype was found a few times. The CDR3 coding sequence is TGTGCCACCAGTGATACCGGGACTAGCGGGAGCTATGAGCAGTTCTTC. Its protein is CATSDTGTSGSYEQFF. The rearrangement joins TRBV24-1 to TRBJ2-1; 14 bases agree with TRBD2. The CDR3 contains 16 residues. V was clipped by 3 bases and J by 8 bases; unmatched bases: 5. Germline values: CDR1 KGHDR, CDR2 SFDVKD.

This clonotype was recorded a few times. This rearrangement joins TRBV14 to TRBJ1-4; D gene uncertain. The CDR3 is made up of 12 amino acids. Germline V lookup: CDR1 SGHDN, CDR2 FVKESK. The V gene lost 0 bases and the J gene lost 13 bases, with 9 bases spanning the gap. In DNA form, the CDR3 reads TGTGCCAGCAGCCAAGATAGGGTTGGACTGTTTTTT. Its translation: CASSQDRVGLFF. The variable domain in full, completed from reference TRBV14 and TRBJ1-4, reads EAGVTQFPSHSVIEKGQTVTLRCDPISGHDNLYWYRRVMGKEIKFLLHFVKESKQDESGMPNNRFLAERTGGTYSTLKVQPAELEDSGVYFCASSQDRVGLFFGSGTQLSVL.

The chain combines TRBV6-6 with TRBJ1-6; no definite D call. The germline V and J ends were trimmed by 5 bases and 17 bases, with 19 bases remaining between them. Looked up from germline, CDR1 is MNHNY and CDR2 is SVGAGI (reference sequence). The CDR3 is made up of 13 amino acids. The CDR3 DNA sequence: TGTGCCAGCAGTGTTTCCTGGGGTAATTCATTCCACTTT. It codes for CASSVSWGNSFHF.

The chain employs TRBV12-3 or TRBV12-4 and TRBJ2-7; D might be TRBD2 (6 bases). CDR3 length: 13 amino acids. Trimming shortened V by 6 bases and J by 7 bases, and 16 bases separated the two germline ends. In DNA, the CDR3 is TGTGCCAGCAGCGCGGGACCCGGAGTGGAGCAGTACTTC. Its translation is CASSAGPGVEQYF.

This clonotype was counted many times. This chain joins TRBV12-3 or TRBV12-4 and TRBJ2-7; TRBD2 might be the D (5 bases). The CDR3 runs to 14 residues. V was trimmed by 5 bases and J by 0 bases, leaving 11 bases between them. The CDR3 loop is CASSEDGGSYEQYV. The CDR3, as DNA: TGTGCCAGCAGTGAAGACGGAGGCTCCTACGAGCAGTACGTC.

V usage is TRBV28 and J usage is TRBJ1-6; 8 bases are shared with TRBD1. The V gene's germline CDR1 is MDHEN and CDR2 SYDVKM. The ends lost 6 bases at V and 6 bases at J; junction bases unmatched: 10. The CDR3 is 16 amino acids. The CDR3, as DNA: TGTGCCAGCAGCCTCCCAGGGGGCGCGTCTAATTCACCCCTCCACTTT. It codes for CASSLPGGASNSPLHF.

This clonotype has at least ten counts. The CDR3 nucleotides are TGTGCCAGCAGCCTTACTAGCGGGAGGAACACCGGGGAGCTGTTTTTT. This sequence encodes CASSLTSGRNTGELFF. The rearrangement joins TRBV9 to TRBJ2-2; 11 bases line up with TRBD2. Germline assignment: CDR1 SGDLS and CDR2 YYNGEE. The CDR3 totals 16 residues. The V segment lost 4 bases and the J segment 1 base; nucleotides outside the gene matches: 3.

The sample holds many counts of this clonotype. V and J are TRBV6-1 and TRBJ1-3; no clear D gene. The CDR3 runs 15 residues. The germline V gene encodes CDR1 MNHNS and CDR2 SASEGT. V lost 6 bases and J 0 bases, leaving 12 bases between the germline ends. Written as DNA, the CDR3 is TGTGCCAGCAGAGCGGGGTCCAACTCTGGAAACACCATATATTTT. Translated: CASRAGSNSGNTIYF.

This clonotype has ten or more counts. This chain connects TRBV12-3 or TRBV12-4 to TRBJ1-1; a weak D match, TRBD1 (6 bases). This CDR3 is 14 amino acids long. The V and J ends lost 6 bases and 3 bases respectively, with 14 bases between them. The CDR3 DNA sequence: TGTGCCAGCAGCCAGAGGGGGGCGGACACTGAAGCTTTCTTT. Protein product: CASSQRGADTEAFF.

In its sample, this clonotype was seen many times. The V and J genes are TRBV5-1 and TRBJ2-7; D call uncertain. V was cut by 0 bases and J by 2 bases, with 12 bases left in between. The CDR3 spans 15 residues. Germline CDR1 is SGHRS and CDR2 is YFSETQ. CDR3 DNA: TGCGCCAGCAGCTTGGGCCCCGCTACCACCTACGAGCAGTACGTC. The encoded protein is CASSLGPATTYEQYV.

This clonotype was seen only a few times. This chain joins TRBV19 and TRBJ2-3; D may match TRBD1 or TRBD2 (5 bases each). From germline, CDR1 is LNHDA and CDR2 SQIVND (reference sequence). The CDR3 loop spans 15 amino acids. The germline V and J ends were trimmed by 6 bases and 1 base, with 14 bases remaining between them. CDR3 nucleotide sequence: TGTGCCAGTAGCCTTGGGACCCGACGCACAGATACGCAGTATTTT. Residues: CASSLGTRRTDTQYF. Full variable domain (outside the CDR3, taken from reference TRBV19 and TRBJ2-3): DGGITQSPKYLFRKEGQNVTLSCEQNLNHDAMYWYRQDPGQGLRLIYYSQIVNDFQKGDIAEGYSVSREKKESFPLTVTSAQKNPTAFYLCASSLGTRRTDTQYFGPGTRLTVL.

The chain combines TRBV7-9 with TRBJ2-2; no firm D call. The CDR3 totals 10 residues. V shed 10 bases and J shed 2 bases, with 2 bases lying between them. The germline V gene encodes CDR1 SEHNR and CDR2 FQNEAQ (reference sequence). The DNA for the CDR3 is TGTGCCACCAACACCGGGGAGCTGTTTTTT. It codes for CATNTGELFF.

This clonotype was counted between two and nine times. The rearrangement links TRBV11-2 to TRBJ2-1; no clear D. CDR3 size: 12 residues. Germline CDR1 and CDR2: SGHAT and FQNNGV. Between the trimmed V and J ends, which lost 4 bases and 5 bases, there was a span of 6 bases. Here the CDR3 DNA reads TGTGCCAGCAGCTCAATTGACAATGAGCAGTTCTTC. This encodes CASSSIDNEQFF.

The V gene is TRBV20-1, the J gene TRBJ2-2; tentatively, D is TRBD2 (5 bases). CDR1 is DFQATT, CDR2 SNEGSKA, per germline (reference sequence). This CDR3 spans 17 amino acids. Trimming took off 0 bases at V and 0 bases at J, with 14 bases between the two ends. CDR3 DNA sequence: TGCAGTGCTAGAGATAGCGCTGGCACCGCGAACACCGGGGAGCTGTTTTTT. This encodes CSARDSAGTANTGELFF.

This clonotype was counted between two and nine times. V usage is TRBV6-1 and J usage is TRBJ2-3; 13 bases fit TRBD2. The CDR3 covers 17 residues. Per the germline V gene, CDR1 is MNHNS and CDR2 is SASEGT. Trimming cost V 5 bases and J 2 bases; bases outside gene matches: 7. CDR3 amino acids: CASSQTSGGASTDTQYF. CDR3 bases: TGTGCCAGCAGTCAAACTAGCGGGGGGGCTTCCACAGATACGCAGTATTTT.

This clonotype was detected ten times or more. The chain links TRBV15 to TRBJ2-2; D gene unclear. CDR3 length: 16 amino acids. The V end was cut by 0 bases, the J end by 5 bases, with 13 bases between. Germline CDR1 and CDR2: LNHNV and YYDKDF (reference sequence). The chain's CDR3 is CATSRESLGITGELFF. Written as DNA, the CDR3 is TGTGCCACCAGCAGAGAGAGTCTCGGTATTACCGGGGAGCTGTTTTTT.

This clonotype was counted ten times or more. The genes are TRBV5-1 and TRBJ2-2; 9 positions match TRBD1. Germline V lookup: CDR1 SGHRS, CDR2 YFSETQ. The CDR3 extends over 17 amino acids. Losses at the gene ends were 1 base for V and 5 bases for J; bases not matched to a gene: 9. The CDR3 region has the DNA TGCGCCAGCAGCTTGACCGGGACAGGGACCCTTACCGGGGAGCTGTTTTTT. It specifies CASSLTGTGTLTGELFF.

This clonotype has at least ten counts. The chain links TRBV29-1 to TRBJ1-4; the D gene is possibly TRBD1 (6 bases). The CDR3 totals 16 residues. Germline V gene sequence: CDR1 SQVTM, CDR2 ANQGSEA. Trimming removed 6 bases at V and 3 bases at J, with 20 bases between. CDR3 in amino acids: CSVRRDTTMANEKLFF. For the CDR3, the DNA is TGCAGCGTGCGACGGGACACCACTATGGCTAATGAAAAACTGTTTTTT.